This TCR beta chain stems from a study of CXCR3-negative and CXCR3-positive naive CD8 T cells. Study-level background: A total of roughly 140 million TRB reads was generated, with about 1.5 +/- 0.3 million per library. Study findings and constraints: The naive subsets expressed comparable surface CD5, and the authors inferred TCR strength from TRB CDR3 properties.

5' RACE with UMI labels generated the TRB cDNA libraries. TCRdb reanalyzed the 5' RACE reads, giving one entry per CDR3 protein sequence and no DNA. The sample's table shows 45,000 to 65,000 distinct CDR3 sequences. Each CD8+ T cell subset was sorted in triplicate, under 350,000 cells each. CD45RO-CCR7+CD27+CD95- marked naive CD8+ T cells. Concerning this clonotype itself: Its antigen remains unknown.

This TCR was recovered from a human donor in good health. Some clones in this sample may be carry-over from other donors' samples. The specimen sequenced was naive CXCR3- CD8+ T cells from blood. Documented subset: CD45RO-CCR7+CD27+CD95- naive CD8+ T cells lacking CXCR3 (TNR3-).

This CDR3 is CASSDAGELFF. The rearrangement uses TRBV27 and TRBJ2-2. CDR1 MNHEY and CDR2 SMNVEV come from the germline V gene (reference sequence). CDR3 length: 11 amino acids.